These 25 T cell receptor beta chains were all obtained from the same sample, sequenced in a study of cytomegalovirus exposure and HLA in healthy donors (dated by TCRdb to 2016 to 2017). Preparation of the library involved the immunoSEQ multiplex PCR assay. A mixture of 60 forward primers for TCR Vbeta segments and 13 reverse primers for TCR Jbeta segments was used in the multiplex PCR. TCRdb took over this immuneACCESS table, retaining in-frame rearrangements with V and J assigned. Such tables are incomplete; in checked studies, under half of the missing clones stem from an unresolved V gene, and the remainder is unexplained. The sample table records under 50,000 clones. Just under 4% of the sample lies in the top ten. The sequencing input was PBMCs. These receptors were collected from a male donor in good health and CMV-seronegative.

V and J are TRBV6-6 and TRBJ1-1; D is possibly TRBD1 (6 bases). This CDR3 has 13 residues. V dropped 0 bases and J dropped 6 bases, with 8 bases sitting between them. Per germline, CDR1 MNHNY and CDR2 SVGAGI (reference sequence). The CDR3 is CASSYSPGAEAFF. The CDR3 nucleotides read TGTGCCAGCAGTTACTCCCCAGGGGCTGAAGCTTTCTTT.

This chain uses TRBV27 with TRBJ2-7, with 11 bases lining up with TRBD1. J was trimmed by 2 bases and V by 7 bases; bases with no gene match: 4. Germline V gives CDR1 MNHEY, CDR2 SMNVEV (reference sequence). This CDR3 region has 14 residues. DNA for the CDR3: TGTGCCAGCACCGGACAGGGGGCGGCCTACGAGCAGTACTTC. Its translation: CASTGQGAAYEQYF.

This clone is called large based on its frequency. The J gene is TRBJ1-6, the V gene TRBV9; D perhaps matches TRBD1 (6 bases). V gave up 6 bases and J gave up 7 bases, with 11 bases separating them. Germline CDR1 reads SGDLS; CDR2 reads YYNGEE. The CDR3 spans 13 residues. This CDR3 is CASTTQGNSPLHF. The CDR3 DNA reads as TGTGCCAGCACCACTCAGGGGAATTCACCCCTCCACTTT. Based on the CDR3 plus reference TRBV9 and TRBJ1-6, the full variable domain is DSGVTQTPKHLITATGQRVTLRCSPRSGDLSVYWYQQSLDQGLQFLIQYYNGEERAKGNILERFSAQQFPDLHSELNLSSLELGDSALYFCASTTQGNSPLHFGNGTRLTVT.

V usage is TRBV27 and J usage is TRBJ2-7; 9 bases are shared with TRBD1. The CDR3 is 14 amino acids. The J segment lost 2 bases and the V segment lost 4 bases, leaving 3 bases of the junction unmatched. CDR1 is MNHEY and CDR2 is SMNVEV in the germline V gene (reference sequence). In nucleotides, the CDR3 is TGTGCCAGCAGTTCGGACAGGGGAACCTACGAGCAGTACTTC. Translating it yields CASSSDRGTYEQYF.

The rearrangement uses TRBV15 and TRBJ2-3, with TRBD1 matching over 10 bases. The CDR3 contains 15 residues. The germline gives CDR1 LNHNV, CDR2 YYDKDF (reference sequence). With 5 bases clipped from V and 4 bases from J, the junction kept 6 bases outside the gene matches. The CDR3 region is CATSAPGQGSDTQYF. CDR3 nucleotide sequence: TGTGCCACCAGCGCCCCGGGACAGGGGTCAGATACGCAGTATTTT.

The chain is built from TRBV6-5 and TRBJ1-5; 7 bases line up with TRBD1. The CDR3 totals 15 residues. The germline gives CDR1 MNHEY, CDR2 SVGAGI. J was trimmed by 7 bases and V by 0 bases; bases with no gene match: 6. The CDR3 sequence is CASSYSSRGNQPQHF. DNA of the CDR3: TGTGCCAGCAGTTACTCGAGCAGGGGGAACCAGCCCCAGCATTTT.

The chain links TRBV29-1 to TRBJ1-2; the D is unclear. CDR3 length: 12 amino acids. Germline lookup yields CDR1 SQVTM and CDR2 ANQGSEA. The V and J ends lost 4 bases and 2 bases respectively, with 8 bases between them. The CDR3 loop is CSVVRGNYGYTF. For the CDR3, the DNA is TGCAGCGTTGTACGGGGAAACTATGGCTACACCTTC.

The rearrangement links TRBV5-4 to TRBJ2-5; 10 bases map to TRBD2. The CDR3 is made up of 14 amino acids. Trimming took 2 bases from V and 4 from J; bases not matched to a gene: 2. Germline V gene sequence: CDR1 SGHNT, CDR2 YYREEE (reference sequence). This chain's CDR3 is CASSFSGGRETQYF. The CDR3 DNA reads TGTGCCAGCAGCTTTAGCGGGGGGAGAGAGACCCAGTACTTC. The complete variable domain, with remaining parts taken from reference TRBV5-4 and TRBJ2-5, reads ETGVTQSPTHLIKTRGQQVTLRCSSQSGHNTVSWYQQALGQGPQFIFQYYREEENGRGNFPPRFSGLQFPNYSSELNVNALELDDSALYLCASSFSGGRETQYFGPGTRLLVL.

This chain uses TRBV6-1 with TRBJ1-6; 10 bases agree with TRBD1. The germline gives CDR1 MNHNS, CDR2 SASEGT. CDR3 length: 14 amino acids. The junction had 6 bases not matched to a gene; V was cut back by 9 bases and J by 7 bases. Written as DNA, the CDR3 is TGTGCCAGTTCCCCGGGACAGGGGAATTCACCCCTCCACTTT. Translation: CASSPGQGNSPLHF.

V usage is TRBV2 and J usage is TRBJ1-6, with D perhaps TRBD1 (6 bases). The CDR3 consists of 15 residues. V lost 5 bases and J lost 10, with 18 bases in between. Germline V gives CDR1 SNHLY, CDR2 FYNNEI. This chain's CDR3 is CASSFAVGRGSPLHF. The CDR3 DNA reads as TGTGCCAGCAGTTTTGCAGTGGGCAGGGGATCACCCCTCCACTTT.

The V and J genes are TRBV6-5 and TRBJ1-2; tentative D call: TRBD1 (6 bases). V lost 6 bases, J lost 2 bases, and 16 bases lay in between. This CDR3 comprises 15 residues. Germline V lookup: CDR1 MNHEY, CDR2 SVGAGI. The chain's CDR3 is CASRPSGVRNYGYTF. The CDR3 DNA is TGTGCCAGCAGACCCTCAGGGGTGCGAAACTATGGCTACACCTTC.

The rearrangement joins TRBV7-9 to TRBJ1-4; 8 bases align to TRBD1. The V segment lost 5 bases and the J segment 0 bases; nucleotides outside the gene matches: 2. The CDR3 is 15 amino acids. From germline, CDR1 is SEHNR and CDR2 FQNEAQ (reference sequence). CDR3 in amino acids: CASSQQGATNEKLFF. Written as DNA, the CDR3 is TGTGCCAGCAGCCAACAGGGGGCAACTAATGAAAAACTGTTTTTT.

The chain employs TRBV15 and TRBJ2-1; 10 positions agree with TRBD1. Trimming removed 5 bases from V and 4 bases from J; junction bases left unmatched: 8. Per germline, CDR1 LNHNV and CDR2 YYDKDF (reference sequence). The CDR3 sequence is 16 residues long. This CDR3 reads CATSSQTGGPYNEQFF. CDR3 bases: TGTGCCACCAGCTCACAGACAGGGGGCCCGTACAATGAGCAGTTCTTC.

The J gene is TRBJ1-5, the V gene TRBV15, with 8 nucleotides matching TRBD1. The CDR3 sequence is 16 residues long. Per the germline V gene, CDR1 is LNHNV and CDR2 is YYDKDF (reference sequence). J gave up 5 bases and V 0 bases, and 6 bases lay outside the gene matches. This CDR3 is CATSREVRGQDQPQHF. The CDR3 DNA reads as TGTGCCACCAGCAGAGAAGTCAGGGGGCAGGATCAGCCCCAGCATTTT.

V gene TRBV5-1 combines with J gene TRBJ1-2, with 7 bases fitting TRBD1. Germline CDR1 SGHRS, CDR2 YFSETQ. V shed 3 bases, J shed 4 bases, and the junction held 6 bases outside the gene matches. The CDR3 contains 14 residues. CDR3: CASSSGTATYGYTF. In nucleotides, the CDR3 is TGCGCCAGCAGCTCCGGGACAGCGACCTATGGCTACACCTTC. The variable domain in full, with the rest retrieved from reference TRBV5-1 and TRBJ1-2, is KAGVTQTPRYLIKTRGQQVTLSCSPISGHRSVSWYQQTPGQGLQFLFEYFSETQRNKGNFPGRFSGRQFSNSRSEMNVSTLELGDSALYLCASSSGTATYGYTFGSGTRLTVV.

The chain joins TRBV2 to TRBJ2-3, with 7 bases lining up with TRBD1. V trimming: 5 bases; J trimming: 2 bases; junction bases outside the gene matches: 4. This CDR3 spans 14 amino acids. Germline CDR1 and CDR2: SNHLY and FYNNEI. CDR3 in amino acids: CASSRRGITDTQYF. The CDR3 DNA reads as TGTGCCAGCAGTCGCAGGGGGATCACAGATACGCAGTATTTT.

This rearrangement joins TRBV9 to TRBJ1-6, with 7 bases matching TRBD1. The CDR3 runs to 14 residues. The ends lost 3 bases at V and 7 bases at J; junction bases unmatched: 4. Germline V gene data show CDR1 as SGDLS and CDR2 as YYNGEE. For the CDR3, the DNA is TGTGCCAGCAGCGCCCCGGGACAGAATTCACCCCTCCACTTT. Its protein product is CASSAPGQNSPLHF.

The DNA of the CDR3 is TGTGCCAGCAGCTTCTCGCAGACCGGGGAGCTGTTTTTT. Protein: CASSFSQTGELFF. This chain uses TRBV5-6 with TRBJ2-2, with D unclear. Trimming left V 2 bases short and J 5 bases short, with 7 bases between. The CDR3 is 13 amino acids. Looked up from germline, CDR1 is SGHDT and CDR2 is YYEEEE.

CDR3 sequence (DNA): TGCGCCAGCAGCACCAACACAGGGGTCGGAACCGGGGAGCTGTTTTTT. It specifies CASSTNTGVGTGELFF. The V call is TRBV5-1, the J call TRBJ2-2; TRBD1 agrees at 7 bases. The ends lost 4 bases at V and 5 bases at J; junction bases unmatched: 11. Germline V CDR1 and CDR2: SGHRS, YFSETQ. The CDR3 is 16 amino acids.

The V gene is TRBV4-1, the J gene TRBJ1-1; TRBD1 matches 7 bases. The ends lost 1 base at V and 7 bases at J; junction bases unmatched: 12. CDR1 and CDR2 from the germline V gene are MGHRA and YSYEKL. CDR3 length equals 16 residues. Written as DNA, the CDR3 is TGCGCCAGCAGCCAAGGACCTGAGGACAGGACCCTTGAAGCTTTCTTT. Its protein is CASSQGPEDRTLEAFF.

This chain uses TRBV18 with TRBJ1-5, with a tentative D call TRBD1 (5 bases). V shed 2 bases and J shed 2 bases, with 13 bases lying between them. The CDR3 has 16 residues. Germline CDR1 reads KGHSH; CDR2 reads LQKENI. CDR3 residues: CASSPGGGLGNQPQHF. For the CDR3, the DNA is TGTGCCAGCTCACCAGGGGGGGGTTTGGGCAATCAGCCCCAGCATTTT.

The chain couples TRBV19 to TRBJ2-7, with D perhaps TRBD2 (5 bases). The CDR3 covers 14 residues. From germline, CDR1 is LNHDA and CDR2 SQIVND (reference sequence). V dropped 1 base and J dropped 3 bases, with 10 bases sitting between them. The CDR3 region has the DNA TGTGCCAGTAGTATAGGGGGAGATGTCTACGAGCAGTACTTC. Amino acid sequence: CASSIGGDVYEQYF. Full variable domain (rest looked up from reference TRBV19 and TRBJ2-7): DGGITQSPKYLFRKEGQNVTLSCEQNLNHDAMYWYRQDPGQGLRLIYYSQIVNDFQKGDIAEGYSVSREKKESFPLTVTSAQKNPTAFYLCASSIGGDVYEQYFGPGTRLTVT.

The chain carries TRBV7-6 and TRBJ2-5, with 7 positions matching TRBD2. This CDR3 has 15 residues. Germline lookup yields CDR1 SGHVS and CDR2 FNYEAQ. V lost 1 base and J lost 1; bases outside the gene matches: 3. The CDR3 sequence: CASSLGREGQETQYF. CDR3 DNA: TGTGCCAGCAGCTTAGGCAGGGAGGGCCAAGAGACCCAGTACTTC.

J is TRBJ1-2 and V is TRBV2; D remains unclear. The CDR3 length is 13 residues. V was cut by 5 bases and J by 2 bases, with 9 bases left in between. Germline CDR1 SNHLY, CDR2 FYNNEI. Here the CDR3 reads CASSTTRNYGYTF. DNA for the CDR3: TGTGCCAGCAGTACGACAAGGAACTATGGCTACACCTTC.

The chain employs TRBV9 and TRBJ2-1; a weak D match, TRBD2 (6 bases). There are 14 residues in the CDR3. Germline lookup yields CDR1 SGDLS and CDR2 YYNGEE. Trimming left V 3 bases short and J 8 bases short, with 15 bases between. CDR3 region: CASSALGTSYEQFF. CDR3 coding DNA: TGTGCCAGCAGCGCCCTAGGGACTTCCTATGAGCAGTTCTTC.